This is a list of T cell receptor beta chains from one sample in a study of blood T cells in healthy people across ages. TCRdb independently ran MiXCR on the 5' RACE reads; one entry per CDR3 protein. This table has about 290,000 distinct CDR3 sequences, roughly 27% appearing once. Sequencing was carried out using blood. The receptors come from a woman in her seventies in good health. Each CDR3 is given with its conserved first and last residue. The order of the fields is J gene, V gene, CDR3 length, clone size, D gene, CDR3 protein, CDR3 DNA. A D gene is named only where the DNA matches it firmly. Size values are once, few and many counts, or a class for expanded clones, and some rows have none.

TRBJ2-2	TRBV29-1	15	few	.	CSALGPVTNTGELFF	TGCAGCGCCCTAGGACCGGTTACGAACACCGGGGAGCTGTTTTTT
TRBJ1-1	TRBV20-1	14	.	.	CSVPSEISRTEAFF	TGCAGTGTCCCGAGTGAGATCTCGAGGACTGAAGCTTTCTTT
TRBJ2-2	TRBV28	16	few	TRBD2	CASSLFGRMNTGELFF	TGTGCCAGCAGTTTATTCGGGAGGATGAACACCGGGGAGCTGTTTTTT
TRBJ2-4	TRBV10-3	14	.	.	CAISESQRARNQYF	TGTGCCATCAGTGAGTCTCAGAGAGCACGAAACCAGTACTTC
TRBJ2-7	TRBV27	13	.	.	CASSSPREYEQYF	TGTGCCAGCAGTTCCCCGAGGGAGTACGAGCAGTACTTC
TRBJ1-5	TRBV6-1	17	few	TRBD1	CASSPGQGPYSNQPQHF	TGTGCCAGCAGTCCGGGACAGGGCCCTTATAGCAATCAGCCCCAGCATTTT
TRBJ1-5	TRBV19	14	few	.	CASSIQGENQPQHF	TGTGCCAGTAGTATCCAGGGCGAAAATCAGCCCCAGCATTTT
TRBJ2-3	TRBV6-5	13	.	.	CASGVFSTDTQYF	TGTGCCAGCGGGGTCTTTAGCACAGATACGCAGTATTTT
TRBJ2-3	TRBV20-1	13	.	TRBD2	CSLAGAGTDTQYF	TGCAGTCTAGCGGGCGCTGGGACAGATACGCAGTATTTT
TRBJ2-5	TRBV9	18	few	TRBD2	CASSVGELAGGLGETQYF	TGTGCCAGCAGCGTAGGGGAACTAGCGGGAGGGCTCGGCGAGACCCAGTACTTC
TRBJ2-2	TRBV3-1	15	few	.	CASSQDPRATGELFF	TGTGCCAGCAGCCAAGATCCTAGGGCGACCGGGGAGCTGTTTTTT
TRBJ2-5	TRBV20-1	13	.	.	CSARAQGHGTQYF	TGCAGTGCTAGGGCCCAGGGGCACGGGACCCAGTACTTC
TRBJ2-5	TRBV29-1	13	few	TRBD1	CSVDGDREGTQYF	TGCAGCGTTGACGGGGACAGGGAGGGGACCCAGTACTTC
TRBJ2-5	TRBV29-1	12	many	.	CSVGQGQETQYF	TGCAGCGTTGGTCAGGGCCAAGAGACCCAGTACTTC
TRBJ2-2	TRBV5-1	15	.	TRBD1	CASRPAGGLTGELFF	TGCGCCAGCAGGCCAGCAGGGGGTCTTACCGGGGAGCTGTTTTTT
TRBJ2-5	TRBV20-1	17	few	.	CGAPAGGTPALEETQYF	TGCGGTGCTCCGGCTGGGGGCACTCCGGCGTTAGAAGAGACCCAGTACTTC
TRBJ2-7	TRBV28	15	few	TRBD2	CASRPSGTTRYEQYF	TGTGCCAGCAGGCCCTCCGGGACTACACGCTACGAGCAGTACTTC
TRBJ2-5	TRBV20-1	15	many	.	CSARSRFKVGETQYF	TGCAGTGCTAGATCAAGGTTTAAGGTTGGGGAGACCCAGTACTTC
TRBJ2-3	TRBV5-6	15	few	.	CASSWGDSAKDTQYF	TGTGCCAGCAGCTGGGGGGACTCCGCGAAAGATACGCAGTATTTT
TRBJ2-2	TRBV11-2	17	many	TRBD2	CASSLVGTSTNTGELFF	TGTGCCAGCAGCTTAGTGGGGACTAGTACCAACACCGGGGAGCTGTTTTTT
TRBJ2-7	TRBV6-2/TRBV6-3	14	.	TRBD1	CASSRDRTLSEQYF	TGTGCCAGCAGTCGGGACAGGACTTTGAGCGAGCAGTACTTC
TRBJ2-7	TRBV20-1	15	few	.	CSASGERGVSYEQYF	TGCAGTGCTAGTGGGGAAAGGGGGGTCTCCTACGAGCAGTACTTC
TRBJ2-4	TRBV6-5	17	.	.	CASRQGRGRVDKNIQYF	TGTGCCAGCAGACAGGGTCGAGGGAGAGTTGACAAAAACATTCAGTACTTC
TRBJ2-5	TRBV4-1	17	.	TRBD2	CASSQPTTSRRNETQYF	TGCGCCAGCAGCCAACCTACGACTAGCCGGAGAAATGAGACCCAGTACTTC
TRBJ2-7	TRBV29-1	18	.	TRBD2	CSVAGLSRGTSRSYEQYF	TGCAGCGTTGCCGGTCTCTCTCGGGGGACTAGCCGTTCCTACGAGCAGTACTTC
TRBJ1-1	TRBV12-3/TRBV12-4	12	.	.	CASSKGISEAFF	TGTGCCAGCAGCAAGGGGATTTCTGAAGCTTTCTTT
TRBJ2-2	TRBV20-1	15	.	TRBD1	CSARGDRGGTGELFF	TGCAGTGCTCGAGGGGACAGGGGTGGCACCGGGGAGCTGTTTTTT